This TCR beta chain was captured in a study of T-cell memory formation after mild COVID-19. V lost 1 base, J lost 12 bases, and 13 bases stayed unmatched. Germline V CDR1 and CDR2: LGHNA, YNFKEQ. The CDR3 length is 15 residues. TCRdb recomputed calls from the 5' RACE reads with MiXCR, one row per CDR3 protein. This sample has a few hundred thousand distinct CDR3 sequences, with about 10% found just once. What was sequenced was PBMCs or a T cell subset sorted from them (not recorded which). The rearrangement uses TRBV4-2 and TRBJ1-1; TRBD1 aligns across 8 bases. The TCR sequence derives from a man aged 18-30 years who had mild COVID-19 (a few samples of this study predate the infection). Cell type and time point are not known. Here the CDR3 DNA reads TGTGCCAGCAGCCAAGTATTTACGAGACAGGGGACGACTTTCTTT. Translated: CASSQVFTRQGTTFF.